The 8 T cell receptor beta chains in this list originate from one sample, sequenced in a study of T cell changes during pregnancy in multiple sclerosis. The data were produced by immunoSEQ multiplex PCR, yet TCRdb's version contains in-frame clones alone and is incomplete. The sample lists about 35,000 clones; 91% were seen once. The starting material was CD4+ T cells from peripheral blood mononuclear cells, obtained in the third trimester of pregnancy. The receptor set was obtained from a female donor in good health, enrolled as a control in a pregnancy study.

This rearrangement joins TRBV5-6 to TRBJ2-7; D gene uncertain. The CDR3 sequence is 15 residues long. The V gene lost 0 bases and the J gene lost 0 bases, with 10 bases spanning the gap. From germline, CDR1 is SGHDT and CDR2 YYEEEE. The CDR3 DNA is TGTGCCAGCAGCTTGGTGGTGACTGCCTCCTACGAGCAGTACTTC. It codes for CASSLVVTASYEQYF.

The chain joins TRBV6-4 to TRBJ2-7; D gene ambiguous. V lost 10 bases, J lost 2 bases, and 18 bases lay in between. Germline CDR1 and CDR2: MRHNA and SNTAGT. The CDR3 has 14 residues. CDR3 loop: CAISRVLTAYEQYF. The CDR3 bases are TGTGCCATCTCCCGGGTCCTCACTGCCTACGAGCAGTACTTC.

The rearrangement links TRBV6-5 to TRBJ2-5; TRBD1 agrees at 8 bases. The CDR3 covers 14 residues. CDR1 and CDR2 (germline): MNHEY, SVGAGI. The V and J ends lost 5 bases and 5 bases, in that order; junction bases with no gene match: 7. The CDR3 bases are TGTGCCAGCAGTCTTCAGGGGGCCGAGGAGACCCAGTACTTC. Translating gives CASSLQGAEETQYF.

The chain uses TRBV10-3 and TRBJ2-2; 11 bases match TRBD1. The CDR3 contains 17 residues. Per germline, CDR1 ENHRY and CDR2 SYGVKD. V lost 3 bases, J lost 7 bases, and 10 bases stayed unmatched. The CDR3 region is CAISDPDRGLGGGELFF. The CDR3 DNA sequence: TGTGCCATCAGTGACCCGGACAGGGGGCTGGGTGGCGGGGAGCTGTTTTTT.

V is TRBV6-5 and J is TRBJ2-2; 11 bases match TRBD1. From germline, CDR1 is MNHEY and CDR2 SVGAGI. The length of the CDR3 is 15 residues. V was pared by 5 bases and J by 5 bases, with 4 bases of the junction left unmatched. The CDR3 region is CASSGQGALTGELFF. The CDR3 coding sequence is TGTGCCAGCAGTGGACAGGGGGCTTTAACCGGGGAGCTGTTTTTT.

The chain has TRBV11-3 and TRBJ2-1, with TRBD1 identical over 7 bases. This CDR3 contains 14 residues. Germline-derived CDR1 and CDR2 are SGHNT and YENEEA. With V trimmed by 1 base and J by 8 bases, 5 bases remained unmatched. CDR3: CASSLVTGAHEQFF. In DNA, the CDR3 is TGTGCCAGCAGCTTAGTAACAGGGGCCCATGAGCAGTTCTTC.

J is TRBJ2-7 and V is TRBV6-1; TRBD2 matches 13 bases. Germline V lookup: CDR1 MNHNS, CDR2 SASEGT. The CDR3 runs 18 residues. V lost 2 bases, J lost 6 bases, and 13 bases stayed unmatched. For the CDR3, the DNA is TGTGCCAGCAGTGAACCCCGACTAGCGGGGGGCTGGGGGCTCGAGCAGTACTTC. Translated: CASSEPRLAGGWGLEQYF.

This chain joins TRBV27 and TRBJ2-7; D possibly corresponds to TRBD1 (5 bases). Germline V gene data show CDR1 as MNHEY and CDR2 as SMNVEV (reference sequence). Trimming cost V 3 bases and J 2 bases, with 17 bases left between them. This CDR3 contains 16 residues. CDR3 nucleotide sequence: TGTGCCAGCAGTTTCAGTCGACAGACTCAAACCTACGAGCAGTACTTC. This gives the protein CASSFSRQTQTYEQYF.